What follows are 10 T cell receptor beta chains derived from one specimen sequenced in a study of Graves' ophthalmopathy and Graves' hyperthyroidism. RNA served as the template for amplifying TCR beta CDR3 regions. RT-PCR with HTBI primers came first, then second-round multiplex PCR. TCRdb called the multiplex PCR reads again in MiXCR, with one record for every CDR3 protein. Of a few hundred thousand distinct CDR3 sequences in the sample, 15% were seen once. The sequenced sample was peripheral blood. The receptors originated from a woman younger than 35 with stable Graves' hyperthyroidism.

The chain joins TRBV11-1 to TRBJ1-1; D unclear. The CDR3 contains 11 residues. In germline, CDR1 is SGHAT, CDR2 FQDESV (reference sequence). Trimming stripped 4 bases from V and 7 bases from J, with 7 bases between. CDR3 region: CASSCRGEAFF. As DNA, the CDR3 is TGTGCCAGCAGCTGTAGAGGTGAAGCTTTCTTT. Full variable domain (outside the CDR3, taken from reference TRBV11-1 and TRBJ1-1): EAEVAQSPRYKITEKSQAVAFWCDPISGHATLYWYRQILGQGPELLVQFQDESVVDDSQLPKDRFSAERLKGVDSTLKIQPAELGDSAMYLCASSCRGEAFFGQGTRLTVV.

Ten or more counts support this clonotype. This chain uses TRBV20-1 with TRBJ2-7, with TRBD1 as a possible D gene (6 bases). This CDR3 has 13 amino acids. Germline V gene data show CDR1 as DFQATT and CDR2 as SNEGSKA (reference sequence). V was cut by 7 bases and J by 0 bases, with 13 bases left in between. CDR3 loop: CSGADSRSYEQYF. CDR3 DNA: TGCAGTGGGGCGGACAGTCGCTCCTACGAGCAGTACTTC.

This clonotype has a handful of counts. DNA of the CDR3: TGTGCCAGCAGCCGAGGGGGCCTGGGCGAGCAGTACTTC. It yields the protein CASSRGGLGEQYF. The chain is built from TRBV7-2 and TRBJ2-7, with 7 positions matching TRBD1. This CDR3 spans 13 amino acids. Unmatched junction bases numbered 7, after V lost 5 bases and J lost 6 bases. Germline-derived CDR1 and CDR2 are SGHTA and FQGNSA.

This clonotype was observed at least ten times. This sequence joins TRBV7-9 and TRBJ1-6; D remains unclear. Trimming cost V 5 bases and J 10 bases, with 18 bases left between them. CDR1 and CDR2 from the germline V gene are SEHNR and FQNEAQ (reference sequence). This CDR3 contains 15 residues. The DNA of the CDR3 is TGTGCCAGCAGCGAACAACCGGGGTCTGGCTCACCCCTCCACTTT. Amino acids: CASSEQPGSGSPLHF.

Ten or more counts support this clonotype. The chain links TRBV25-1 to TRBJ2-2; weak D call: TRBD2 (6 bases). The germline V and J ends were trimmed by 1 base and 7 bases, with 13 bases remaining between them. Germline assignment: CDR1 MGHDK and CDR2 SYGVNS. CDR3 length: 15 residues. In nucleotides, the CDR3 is TGTGCCAGCAGTGAATCGCGGGGCCCAGGCGGGGAGCTGTTTTTT. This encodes CASSESRGPGGELFF.

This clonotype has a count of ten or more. CDR3 loop: CASSLGTGGSTEAFF. CDR3 coding DNA: TGTGCCAGCAGTTTAGGGACAGGGGGTAGCACTGAAGCTTTCTTT. The gene calls are TRBV12-3 or TRBV12-4 and TRBJ1-1, with 10 bases identical to TRBD1. The trim removed 1 base at V and 4 bases at J, leaving 3 bases unmatched. This CDR3 has 15 amino acids.

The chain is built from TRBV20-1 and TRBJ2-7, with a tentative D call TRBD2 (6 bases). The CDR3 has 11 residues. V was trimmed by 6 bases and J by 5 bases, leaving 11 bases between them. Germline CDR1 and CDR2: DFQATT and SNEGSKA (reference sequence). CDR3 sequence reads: CSARSGDEQYF. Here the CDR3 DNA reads TGCAGTGCCCGTTCGGGGGACGAGCAGTACTTC.

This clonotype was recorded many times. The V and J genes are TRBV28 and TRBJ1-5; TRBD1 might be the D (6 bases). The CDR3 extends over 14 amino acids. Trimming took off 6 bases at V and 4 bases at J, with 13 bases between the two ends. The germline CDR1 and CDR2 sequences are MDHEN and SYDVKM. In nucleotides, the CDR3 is TGTGCCAGCAGGGGAACAGGGTTTAATCAGCCCCAGCATTTT. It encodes CASRGTGFNQPQHF.

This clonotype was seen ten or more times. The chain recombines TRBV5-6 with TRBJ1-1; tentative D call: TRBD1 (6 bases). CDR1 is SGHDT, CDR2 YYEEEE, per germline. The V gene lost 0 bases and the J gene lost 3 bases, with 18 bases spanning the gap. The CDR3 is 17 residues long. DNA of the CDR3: TGTGCCAGCAGCTTGGCCGGGCAGGGGAGAGCGGACACTGAAGCTTTCTTT. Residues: CASSLAGQGRADTEAFF.

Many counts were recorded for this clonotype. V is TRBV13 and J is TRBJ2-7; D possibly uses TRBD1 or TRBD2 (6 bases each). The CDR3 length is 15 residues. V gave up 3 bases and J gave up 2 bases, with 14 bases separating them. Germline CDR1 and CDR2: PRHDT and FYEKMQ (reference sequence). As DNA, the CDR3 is TGTGCCAGCAGCTTCGGAGGGGGGACAACCTACGAGCAGTACTTC. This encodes CASSFGGGTTYEQYF.